These T cell receptor beta chains were read from a single sample in a study of T cell changes during pregnancy in multiple sclerosis. Assay: immunoSEQ multiplex PCR; the TCRdb copy retains only in-frame clones and omits some. The sample carries roughly 39,000 clones, about 90% recorded once. Sequenced material: CD4+ T cells from peripheral blood mononuclear cells, taken before pregnancy. The receptors shown here come from a female donor with multiple sclerosis, enrolled in a pregnancy study. CDR3s include the opening cysteine and the closing phenylalanine or tryptophan. A D gene is named only where the DNA matches it firmly. Some rows have no size entry. The others give once, few or many, or a class for an expanded clone.

v_call: TRBV27; d_call: NA; clone_size: once; j_call: TRBJ2-5; cdr3_nt: TGTGCCAGCAGTTTCGTATTGACTCTGGGGAGGATAGAGACCCAGTACTTC; cdr3_aa: CASSFVLTLGRIETQYF
v_call: TRBV14; d_call: NA; clone_size: NA; j_call: TRBJ2-7; cdr3_nt: TGTGCCAGCAGCCAAGATAACGAGCAGTACTTC; cdr3_aa: CASSQDNEQYF
v_call: TRBV19; d_call: TRBD1; clone_size: NA; j_call: TRBJ2-7; cdr3_nt: TGTGCCAGTAGTTCCCTCCCGGGACAGGGCCACGAGCAGTACTTC; cdr3_aa: CASSSLPGQGHEQYF
v_call: TRBV28; d_call: NA; clone_size: NA; j_call: TRBJ1-5; cdr3_nt: TGTGCCAGCAGTTTCGCCCCGGGACAAAATCAGCCCCAGCATTTT; cdr3_aa: CASSFAPGQNQPQHF
v_call: TRBV7-8; d_call: NA; clone_size: NA; j_call: TRBJ1-5; cdr3_nt: TGTGCCAGCAGCCCACGATGGCGGGACAATCAGCCCCAGCATTTT; cdr3_aa: CASSPRWRDNQPQHF
v_call: TRBV4-1; d_call: NA; clone_size: NA; j_call: TRBJ2-7; cdr3_nt: TGCGCCAGCAGCCCGACAGACGTCTACGAGCAGTACTTC; cdr3_aa: CASSPTDVYEQYF
v_call: TRBV15; d_call: NA; clone_size: NA; j_call: TRBJ1-1; cdr3_nt: TGTGCCACCAGCAGGGAAACAGTTGGACTTGAAGCTTTCTTT; cdr3_aa: CATSRETVGLEAFF
v_call: TRBV6-5; d_call: NA; clone_size: NA; j_call: TRBJ1-1; cdr3_nt: TGTGCCAGCAGTTACTTATCGGTGTCCGGGTTGACTGAAGCTTTCTTT; cdr3_aa: CASSYLSVSGLTEAFF
v_call: TRBV4-2; d_call: NA; clone_size: NA; j_call: TRBJ1-1; cdr3_nt: TGTGCCAGCAGCCAAGATACACAGGGAGAAGCTTTCTTT; cdr3_aa: CASSQDTQGEAFF
v_call: TRBV5-6; d_call: TRBD2; clone_size: once; j_call: TRBJ2-2; cdr3_nt: TGTGCCAGCAGCTTTGGCGGGTCTACTAGCGGGAGTTACACCGGGGAGCTGTTTTTT; cdr3_aa: CASSFGGSTSGSYTGELFF
v_call: TRBV14; d_call: TRBD1; clone_size: NA; j_call: TRBJ2-7; cdr3_nt: TGTGCCAGCAGCCTCGCTCCCCGGGACAGGGGGCTGTACGAGCAGTACTTC; cdr3_aa: CASSLAPRDRGLYEQYF
v_call: TRBV9; d_call: NA; clone_size: NA; j_call: TRBJ2-7; cdr3_nt: TGTGCCAGCAGCGTAGCACTAGTCGGCGAGCAGTACTTC; cdr3_aa: CASSVALVGEQYF
v_call: TRBV7-2; d_call: TRBD1; clone_size: NA; j_call: TRBJ2-7; cdr3_nt: TGTGCCAGCAGCAATTCAGGGGGCTCCTACGAGCAGTACTTC; cdr3_aa: CASSNSGGSYEQYF
v_call: TRBV19; d_call: TRBD1; clone_size: NA; j_call: TRBJ1-1; cdr3_nt: TGTGCCAGTAGCGCCCGGACAGGGATGAACACTGAAGCTTTCTTT; cdr3_aa: CASSARTGMNTEAFF
v_call: TRBV5-1; d_call: TRBD1; clone_size: NA; j_call: TRBJ1-6; cdr3_nt: TGCGCCAGCAGTTTGGGGACAGCGAATTCACCCCTCCACTTT; cdr3_aa: CASSLGTANSPLHF
v_call: TRBV7-2; d_call: NA; clone_size: NA; j_call: TRBJ1-1; cdr3_nt: TGTGCCAGCAGCTTAGGTGCGGCAGGGTTCGGGTTTGAAGCTTTCTTT; cdr3_aa: CASSLGAAGFGFEAFF
v_call: TRBV27; d_call: NA; clone_size: NA; j_call: TRBJ2-3; cdr3_nt: TGTGCCAGCAGTTTTATAGGAGGAGGCCAGGGGACAGATACGCAGTATTTT; cdr3_aa: CASSFIGGGQGTDTQYF
v_call: TRBV5-4; d_call: TRBD1; clone_size: NA; j_call: TRBJ1-6; cdr3_nt: TGTGCCAGCAGCCAGGGACAGGGGGTATCACCCCTCCACTTT; cdr3_aa: CASSQGQGVSPLHF
v_call: TRBV7-9; d_call: NA; clone_size: NA; j_call: TRBJ1-4; cdr3_nt: TGTGCCAGCAGCTCCCCGACAGCTTATAATGAAAAACTGTTTTTT; cdr3_aa: CASSSPTAYNEKLFF
v_call: TRBV28; d_call: NA; clone_size: once; j_call: TRBJ1-5; cdr3_nt: TGTGCCAGCAGTCCTACCTTGGGGGCTGGCAATCAGCCCCAGCATTTT; cdr3_aa: CASSPTLGAGNQPQHF
v_call: TRBV28; d_call: TRBD1; clone_size: NA; j_call: TRBJ1-1; cdr3_nt: TGTGCCAGCAGCTCACACTCGACAGGGGTGGCCACTGAAGCTTTCTTT; cdr3_aa: CASSSHSTGVATEAFF
v_call: TRBV2; d_call: TRBD1; clone_size: medium-sized; j_call: TRBJ1-2; cdr3_nt: TGTGCCAGGACAGGGGGCCCTAACTATGGCTACACCTTC; cdr3_aa: CARTGGPNYGYTF
v_call: TRBV19; d_call: TRBD1; clone_size: NA; j_call: TRBJ1-5; cdr3_nt: TGTGCCAGTAAACAGGGGGCTAAGACCTATAGCAATCAGCCCCAGCATTTT; cdr3_aa: CASKQGAKTYSNQPQHF
v_call: TRBV11-3; d_call: NA; clone_size: NA; j_call: TRBJ1-5; cdr3_nt: TGTGCCAGCAGGCCGGGGGGGCGCAATCAGCCCCAGCATTTT; cdr3_aa: CASRPGGRNQPQHF
v_call: TRBV29-1; d_call: NA; clone_size: NA; j_call: TRBJ1-1; cdr3_nt: TGCAGCGTTGAGGCTACAGGGAGTTGGAACACTGAAGCTTTCTTT; cdr3_aa: CSVEATGSWNTEAFF
v_call: TRBV18; d_call: NA; clone_size: NA; j_call: TRBJ2-5; cdr3_nt: TGTGCCAGCTCACCAATAACGAGGCAAGAGACCCAGTACTTC; cdr3_aa: CASSPITRQETQYF
v_call: TRBV11-2; d_call: TRBD2; clone_size: NA; j_call: TRBJ2-3; cdr3_nt: TGTGCCAGCAGCAGGGGACTAGCGGGAGGGTCGTTCGATACGCAGTATTTT; cdr3_aa: CASSRGLAGGSFDTQYF
v_call: TRBV5-4; d_call: TRBD2; clone_size: NA; j_call: TRBJ2-7; cdr3_nt: TGTGCCAGCAGCTTAAGCGGGAGTTACTACGAGCAGTACTTC; cdr3_aa: CASSLSGSYYEQYF
v_call: TRBV27; d_call: NA; clone_size: NA; j_call: TRBJ1-5; cdr3_nt: TGTGCCAGCAGTTTGAGGGGGAACAATCAGCCCCAGCATTTT; cdr3_aa: CASSLRGNNQPQHF
v_call: TRBV5-1; d_call: NA; clone_size: NA; j_call: TRBJ2-2; cdr3_nt: TGCGCCATCCACGGTCCGGTAAACAACACCGGGGAGCTGTTTTTT; cdr3_aa: CAIHGPVNNTGELFF
v_call: TRBV6-1; d_call: TRBD1; clone_size: once; j_call: TRBJ1-1; cdr3_nt: TGTGCCAGCAGTGTTGACTACAGGGGCGCACCTGAAGCTTTCTTT; cdr3_aa: CASSVDYRGAPEAFF
v_call: TRBV28; d_call: TRBD1; clone_size: NA; j_call: TRBJ1-2; cdr3_nt: TGTGCCAGCACCATAACAGGGGCTTATGGCTACACCTTC; cdr3_aa: CASTITGAYGYTF
v_call: TRBV18; d_call: TRBD2; clone_size: NA; j_call: TRBJ2-5; cdr3_nt: TGTGCCAGCTCACCAAGGCGAATAGCGGGAGGGAGCCAAGAGACCCAGTACTTC; cdr3_aa: CASSPRRIAGGSQETQYF
v_call: TRBV6-6; d_call: TRBD1; clone_size: NA; j_call: TRBJ2-7; cdr3_nt: TGTGCCAGCAGTGCCGGGACAGCCTCCTACGAGCAGTACTTC; cdr3_aa: CASSAGTASYEQYF
v_call: TRBV5-1; d_call: TRBD1; clone_size: NA; j_call: TRBJ2-7; cdr3_nt: TGCGCCAGCAGCTTTGGGCCGGGGTTAGGGACAGGGGCCCACGAGCAGTACTTC; cdr3_aa: CASSFGPGLGTGAHEQYF
v_call: TRBV28; d_call: TRBD1; clone_size: NA; j_call: TRBJ2-3; cdr3_nt: TGTGCCAGCAGTGGACAGGGGAGTTGGACAGATACGCAGTATTTT; cdr3_aa: CASSGQGSWTDTQYF
v_call: TRBV19; d_call: NA; clone_size: once; j_call: TRBJ2-3; cdr3_nt: TGTGCCAGTAGTATCTCTCGGGTAGCCACAGATACGCAGTATTTT; cdr3_aa: CASSISRVATDTQYF
v_call: TRBV10-1; d_call: NA; clone_size: NA; j_call: TRBJ1-2; cdr3_nt: TGCGCCAGCAGTGAGTCAGCCCCGCAGGAGGCTCGACCGTACACCTTC; cdr3_aa: CASSESAPQEARPYTF
v_call: TRBV5-1; d_call: TRBD2; clone_size: NA; j_call: TRBJ2-2; cdr3_nt: TGCGCCAGCAGCATACTAGCGGGAGTGACCACCGGGGAGCTGTTTTTT; cdr3_aa: CASSILAGVTTGELFF
v_call: TRBV28; d_call: NA; clone_size: NA; j_call: TRBJ2-3; cdr3_nt: TGTGCCAGCAGTTTCCCCGTGAAGCGGGGCACAGATACGCAGTATTTT; cdr3_aa: CASSFPVKRGTDTQYF
v_call: TRBV7-9; d_call: NA; clone_size: once; j_call: TRBJ2-3; cdr3_nt: TGTGCCAGCAGCTTAGAGGCAGGGAGCACAGATACGCAGTATTTT; cdr3_aa: CASSLEAGSTDTQYF
v_call: TRBV19; d_call: TRBD1; clone_size: NA; j_call: TRBJ1-5; cdr3_nt: TGTGCCAGTAGATATACAGGGGGCAATCAGCCCCAGCATTTT; cdr3_aa: CASRYTGGNQPQHF
v_call: TRBV18; d_call: NA; clone_size: NA; j_call: TRBJ2-3; cdr3_nt: TGTGCCAGCTCGCGAGGCACAGATACGCAGTATTTT; cdr3_aa: CASSRGTDTQYF
v_call: TRBV19; d_call: NA; clone_size: NA; j_call: TRBJ2-5; cdr3_nt: TGTGCCAGTAGTTCGACAGTGAGAGAGACCCAGTACTTC; cdr3_aa: CASSSTVRETQYF
v_call: TRBV5-1; d_call: TRBD2; clone_size: NA; j_call: TRBJ2-1; cdr3_nt: TGCGCCAGCAGCTTGGGGCCTAGCGGGAGGGCCGTCAATGAGCAGTTCTTC; cdr3_aa: CASSLGPSGRAVNEQFF
v_call: TRBV7-6; d_call: TRBD2; clone_size: NA; j_call: TRBJ2-7; cdr3_nt: TGTGCCAGCAGCCTTGGACTAGCGGGAGGACACGGCTCCTACGAGCAGTACTTC; cdr3_aa: CASSLGLAGGHGSYEQYF
v_call: TRBV19; d_call: TRBD2; clone_size: NA; j_call: TRBJ2-1; cdr3_nt: TGTGCCAGTAAGGGGATAGCGGGAGTGTCCTACAATGAGCAGTTCTTC; cdr3_aa: CASKGIAGVSYNEQFF
v_call: TRBV2; d_call: NA; clone_size: NA; j_call: TRBJ1-1; cdr3_nt: TGTGCCAGCAGTACCCTACAGGGCCAAATGAACACTGAAGCTTTCTTT; cdr3_aa: CASSTLQGQMNTEAFF
v_call: TRBV4-1; d_call: NA; clone_size: NA; j_call: TRBJ2-1; cdr3_nt: TGCGCCAGCAGCCAAGGCAGGCCCTATGAGCAGTTCTTC; cdr3_aa: CASSQGRPYEQFF
v_call: TRBV30; d_call: NA; clone_size: NA; j_call: TRBJ1-3; cdr3_nt: TGTGCCTGGAGTGTACGGGGAAACACCATATATTTT; cdr3_aa: CAWSVRGNTIYF
v_call: TRBV7-2; d_call: NA; clone_size: NA; j_call: TRBJ2-7; cdr3_nt: TGTGCCAGCAGCTCCCAGGGCGAGCAGTACTTC; cdr3_aa: CASSSQGEQYF
v_call: TRBV13; d_call: TRBD2; clone_size: NA; j_call: TRBJ2-5; cdr3_nt: TGTGCCAGCAGCCCCAGTGTAGCGGGAGGGCCACAGGAGACCCAGTACTTC; cdr3_aa: CASSPSVAGGPQETQYF
v_call: TRBV5-1; d_call: NA; clone_size: NA; j_call: TRBJ1-3; cdr3_nt: TGCGCCAGCACGGGATCTGGAAACACCATATATTTT; cdr3_aa: CASTGSGNTIYF
v_call: TRBV5-1; d_call: NA; clone_size: few; j_call: TRBJ1-2; cdr3_nt: TGCGCCAGCAGCTTGGGCGAGAATGGCTACACCTTC; cdr3_aa: CASSLGENGYTF
v_call: TRBV7-2; d_call: TRBD1; clone_size: NA; j_call: TRBJ2-7; cdr3_nt: TGTGCCAGCAGCTTAGCTCAGGGGGTCTACGAGCAGTACTTC; cdr3_aa: CASSLAQGVYEQYF